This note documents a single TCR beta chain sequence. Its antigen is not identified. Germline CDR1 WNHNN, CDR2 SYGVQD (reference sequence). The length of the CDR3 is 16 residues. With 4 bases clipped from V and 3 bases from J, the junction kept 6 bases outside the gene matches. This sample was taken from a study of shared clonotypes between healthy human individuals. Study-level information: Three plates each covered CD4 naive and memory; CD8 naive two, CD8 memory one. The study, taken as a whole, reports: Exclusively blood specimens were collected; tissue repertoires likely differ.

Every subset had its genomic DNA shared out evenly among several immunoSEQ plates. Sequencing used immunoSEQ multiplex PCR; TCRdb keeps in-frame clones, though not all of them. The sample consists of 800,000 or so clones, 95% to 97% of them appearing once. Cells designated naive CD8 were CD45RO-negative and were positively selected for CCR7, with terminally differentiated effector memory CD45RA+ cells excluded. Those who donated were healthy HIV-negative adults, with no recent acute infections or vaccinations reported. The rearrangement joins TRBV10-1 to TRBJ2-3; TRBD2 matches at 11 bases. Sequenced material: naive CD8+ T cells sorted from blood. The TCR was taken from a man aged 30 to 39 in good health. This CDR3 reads CASSALAGAGTDTQYF. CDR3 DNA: TGCGCCAGCAGTGCACTAGCGGGAGCCGGAACAGATACGCAGTATTTT.